This T cell receptor beta chain was obtained from a study of blood T cells in healthy people across ages. The use of a sample-barcoded 5' primer and a J-beta primer mix characterized a second PCR of about 6 to 11 cycles. Sequencing yielded, for each sample, at least 3 million paired-end reads carrying CDR3. TCRdb reanalysed the 5' RACE reads using MiXCR and keeps one entry per CDR3 protein. The sample holds some 1.4 million distinct CDR3 sequences, about 43% seen once. The sample providers were healthy Caucasian people from Russia, aged roughly 6 to 95. Per sample, extraction of total RNA gave at least 5.5 micrograms in every case. Worth noting for this clonotype: Its target is not known.

Study results and limitations: Reliance upon unsorted PBMCs precluded definitive naive versus antigen-experienced comparison.

This CDR3 has 16 amino acids. CDR1 is SGHAT, CDR2 FQNNGV, per germline. Material: blood. This sequence was found in a woman aged 18-30 years in good health. This chain joins TRBV11-2 and TRBJ2-1; TRBD1 matches at 9 bases. The J call may be wrong; the DNA end is better matched by TRBJ2-7. CDR3 loop: CASSSQGASSYNEQYF. As DNA, the CDR3 is TGTGCCAGCAGCTCACAGGGGGCCTCATCCTACAATGAGCAGTACTTC.